This T cell receptor (beta chain) was documented in a study of T-cell reconstitution after alpha-beta-depleted transplantation in children. As concerns this clonotype: Its target is unknown.

CDR1 is MNHEY, CDR2 SVGEGT, per germline. The CDR3 loop spans 12 amino acids. The V gene lost 6 bases and the J gene lost 5 bases, with 11 bases spanning the gap. The TCRbeta library was prepared with unique molecular identifiers. Via MiXCR, TCRdb re-called the PCR reads, giving one row per CDR3 protein. Here the sample spans 450,000 to 550,000 distinct CDR3 sequences, approximately 10% being singletons. Study-level points and caveats: Surviving recipient T cells and thymic progenitors accounted for the high day-60 TCRbeta diversity observed in some patients.

This TCR came from a female patient aged 2-9 years who had a stem cell transplant for aplastic anemia, so the T cells may come from the graft donor. Sequencing was performed on PBMCs, mostly from graft donor cells, taken 180 days after TCRalphabeta/CD19-depleted stem cell transplant. The rearrangement joins TRBV6-2 or TRBV6-3 to TRBJ2-7; no definite D call. CDR3 nucleotides: TGTGCCAGCAGCCATGGACGGCACGAGCAGTACGTC. It codes for CASSHGRHEQYV.